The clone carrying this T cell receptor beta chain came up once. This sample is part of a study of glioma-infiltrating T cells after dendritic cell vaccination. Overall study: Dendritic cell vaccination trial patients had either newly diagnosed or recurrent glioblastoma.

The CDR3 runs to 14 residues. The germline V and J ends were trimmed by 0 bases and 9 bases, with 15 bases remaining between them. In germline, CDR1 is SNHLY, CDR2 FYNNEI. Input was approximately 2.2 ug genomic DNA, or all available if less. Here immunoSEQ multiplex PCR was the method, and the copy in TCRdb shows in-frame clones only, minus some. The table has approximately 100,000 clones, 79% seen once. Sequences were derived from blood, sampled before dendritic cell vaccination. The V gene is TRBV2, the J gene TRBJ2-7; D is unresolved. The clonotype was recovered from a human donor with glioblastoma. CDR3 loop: CASSEALQVNAQYF. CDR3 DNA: TGTGCCAGCAGTGAAGCGCTTCAGGTTAATGCGCAGTACTTC.